The present entry profiles one TCR beta chain with its context. The sample belongs to a study of control samples from healthy donors and cancer patients. Sequencing used immunoSEQ multiplex PCR; TCRdb keeps in-frame clones, though not all of them. The table includes 84,000 or so clones, about nine tenths detected once. The J segment lost 1 base and the V segment lost 0 bases, leaving 4 bases of the junction unmatched. The CDR3 spans 16 residues. Per the germline V gene, CDR1 is SGHRS and CDR2 is YFSETQ. The chain joins TRBV5-1 to TRBJ2-3; 8 bases agree with TRBD2. This sequence originates from a man in his forties or fifties in good health. The material sequenced was blood. Written as DNA, the CDR3 is TGCGCCAGCAGCTTGGGGGCGGGGGGCGGCACAGATACGCAGTATTTT. Translating gives CASSLGAGGGTDTQYF. The complete variable domain, with remaining parts taken from reference TRBV5-1 and TRBJ2-3, reads KAGVTQTPRYLIKTRGQQVTLSCSPISGHRSVSWYQQTPGQGLQFLFEYFSETQRNKGNFPGRFSGRQFSNSRSEMNVSTLELGDSALYLCASSLGAGGGTDTQYFGPGTRLTVL.